These T cell receptor beta chains were read from a single sample in a study of Graves' ophthalmopathy and Graves' hyperthyroidism. TCRdb called the multiplex PCR reads again in MiXCR, with one record for every CDR3 protein. The profile shows about 1.2 million distinct CDR3 sequences, less than 45% of them singletons. The sample taken for sequencing was peripheral blood or thyroid tissue (not recorded which). Receptors were obtained from an adult man with Graves' hyperthyroidism. The CDR3 runs from the conserved cysteine through the conserved F or W. Fields, in order: clone size, D gene, J gene, V gene, CDR3 protein, CDR3 DNA. A D gene is named only where the DNA matches it firmly. Only some rows state a clone size, as once, few, many or a class for expanded clones.

few	TRBD1	TRBJ1-1	TRBV7-9	CASSWGQGISEAFF	TGTGCCAGCAGCTGGGGACAGGGGATCTCTGAAGCTTTCTTT
NA	NA	TRBJ1-1	TRBV25-1	CASSERGPSRGNTEAFF	TGTGCCAGCAGTGAACGGGGGCCTTCCCGGGGAAACACTGAAGCTTTCTTT
NA	NA	TRBJ1-2	TRBV7-6	CASSSPGVSTYGYTF	TGTGCCAGCAGCTCCCCCGGGGTCAGCACCTATGGCTACACCTTC
NA	TRBD2	TRBJ2-2	TRBV7-6	CASTKELAGVTGELFF	TGTGCCAGCACCAAAGAGCTAGCGGGGGTCACCGGGGAGCTGTTTTTT
many	TRBD1	TRBJ2-7	TRBV7-9	CASTNLGDRTHEQYF	TGTGCCAGCACCAACCTGGGGGACAGGACCCACGAGCAGTACTTC
NA	TRBD1	TRBJ1-6	TRBV9	CASYTGQGTPLHF	TGTGCCAGCTACACGGGACAGGGGACACCCCTCCACTTT
NA	NA	TRBJ2-3	TRBV6-2/TRBV6-3	CASRQRNQPQYF	TGTGCCAGCAGACAACGCAATCAGCCCCAGTATTTT
few	NA	TRBJ2-2	TRBV7-2	CASSPGGLHTGELFF	TGTGCCAGCAGCCCAGGGGGGCTCCACACCGGGGAGCTGTTTTTT
NA	NA	TRBJ1-2	TRBV10-3	CAISETTTNYGYTF	TGTGCCATCAGTGAAACCACAACTAACTATGGCTACACCTTC
many	TRBD2	TRBJ2-7	TRBV13	CASSQAGTRAYEQYF	TGTGCCAGCAGCCAAGCCGGGACTAGAGCCTACGAGCAGTACTTC
many	TRBD1	TRBJ1-5	TRBV19	CASSISSLGQGMAQHF	TGTGCCAGTAGTATTTCTAGCCTCGGACAGGGTATGGCCCAGCATTTT
few	NA	TRBJ2-2	TRBV9	CASSSGGKAGELFF	TGTGCCAGCAGTAGCGGCGGGAAAGCCGGGGAGCTGTTTTTT
many	NA	TRBJ2-7	TRBV7-2	CASSFVGTYYEQYF	TGTGCCAGCAGCTTTGTAGGGACCTACTACGAGCAGTACTTC
many	TRBD1	TRBJ1-5	TRBV10-3	CAIGRGREGQPQHF	TGTGCCATCGGCAGGGGGAGGGAGGGCCAGCCCCAGCATTTT
many	NA	TRBJ1-2	TRBV4-1	CASSQELRQTAYGYTF	TGCGCCAGCAGCCAAGAATTGAGGCAGACCGCCTATGGCTACACCTTC
few	NA	TRBJ2-2	TRBV7-3	CASSLMAPGTGNTGELFF	TGTGCCAGCAGCTTAATGGCCCCGGGTACGGGGAACACCGGGGAGCTGTTTTTT
few	TRBD1	TRBJ1-6	TRBV2	CASRRGQGDSPLHF	TGTGCCAGCAGGCGAGGACAGGGCGATTCACCCCTCCACTTT
many	NA	TRBJ1-1	TRBV20-1	CSAIRAWGTEAFF	TGCAGTGCCATTCGGGCCTGGGGCACTGAAGCTTTCTTT
once	NA	TRBJ1-2	TRBV15	CATSSVRATANYGYTF	TGTGCCACCAGCAGCGTACGGGCTACAGCTAACTATGGCTACACCTTC
NA	NA	TRBJ2-7	TRBV2	CASIDQGSDYEQYF	TGTGCCAGCATCGATCAGGGGTCGGACTACGAGCAGTACTTC
NA	TRBD2	TRBJ2-7	TRBV5-5	CASSQDSGVFSYEQYF	TGCGCCAGCAGCCAAGATAGCGGGGTATTCTCCTACGAGCAGTACTTC
many	NA	TRBJ2-7	TRBV4-3	CASSQIRDREQYF	TGCGCCAGCAGCCAAATTCGGGACCGCGAGCAGTACTTC
NA	NA	TRBJ2-5	TRBV4-3	CASSQFRLETQYF	TGCGCCAGCAGCCAATTTCGGTTGGAGACCCAGTACTTC
many	TRBD1	TRBJ1-1	TRBV19	CASLQGTGGMNTEAFF	TGTGCCAGCCTCCAGGGGACAGGGGGTATGAACACTGAAGCTTTCTTT
NA	NA	TRBJ1-5	TRBV10-3	CAISSAGEGRNQPQHF	TGTGCCATCAGTTCTGCGGGAGAGGGACGAAATCAGCCCCAGCATTTT
many	TRBD1	TRBJ1-6	TRBV7-4	CASSSRSGGQEGSSYNSPLHF	TGTGCCAGCAGCTCCCGCAGTGGGGGACAGGAAGGGAGCTCCTATAATTCACCCCTCCACTTT
NA	TRBD1	TRBJ2-2	TRBV15	CATSRNTGGLNTGELFF	TGTGCCACCAGCAGGAACACAGGGGGTTTAAACACCGGGGAGCTGTTTTTT
NA	TRBD2	TRBJ2-5	TRBV7-8	CASSLLRRGGNGETQYF	TGTGCCAGCAGCTTACTACGTCGGGGGGGGAACGGAGAGACCCAGTACTTC
once	TRBD1	TRBJ1-4	TRBV9	CASSVGTGLDEKLFF	TGTGCCAGCAGCGTGGGGACAGGGTTGGATGAAAAACTGTTTTTT
NA	TRBD1	TRBJ1-2	TRBV2	CASSERTGGYTF	TGTGCCAGCAGTGAACGGACAGGGGGCTACACCTTC
many	NA	TRBJ2-7	TRBV29-1	CSVRLGAFEQYF	TGCAGCGTCCGTCTTGGGGCCTTCGAGCAGTACTTC
few	TRBD1	TRBJ1-1	TRBV7-2	CASSLRQGAVAFF	TGTGCCAGCAGCCTCAGACAGGGGGCAGTTGCTTTCTTT
few	NA	TRBJ1-3	TRBV7-8	CASRAPFTRGNTIYF	TGTGCCAGCAGGGCCCCTTTTACCCGTGGAAACACCATATATTTT
many	NA	TRBJ2-6	TRBV7-2	CAKTQGSGANVLTF	TGTGCCAAAACACAGGGATCTGGGGCCAACGTCCTGACTTTC
few	NA	TRBJ1-2	TRBV27	CASSFREAGGYTF	TGTGCCAGCAGTTTTCGTGAAGCGGGAGGCTACACCTTC
NA	TRBD1	TRBJ1-5	TRBV29-1	CSVQGQGRNQPQHF	TGCAGCGTCCAGGGACAGGGTCGAAATCAGCCCCAGCATTTT
NA	TRBD1	TRBJ1-2	TRBV7-2	CASSRGGQGGWNYGYTF	TGTGCCAGCAGCCGCGGGGGACAGGGGGGTTGGAACTATGGCTACACCTTC
NA	NA	TRBJ1-6	TRBV20-1	CSAGAGGPNSPLHF	TGCAGTGCGGGAGCGGGAGGGCCGAATTCACCCCTCCACTTT
once	TRBD1	TRBJ1-4	TRBV7-2	CASSSGDRGEKLFF	TGTGCCAGCAGCTCCGGGGACAGGGGCGAAAAACTGTTTTTT
many	NA	TRBJ1-4	TRBV11-2	CASSLGQLATNEKLFF	TGTGCCAGCAGCTTAGGACAGCTTGCAACTAATGAAAAACTGTTTTTT
many	NA	TRBJ1-5	TRBV7-2	CASSSGTWGSNQPQHF	TGTGCCAGCAGCTCGGGGACATGGGGTAGCAATCAGCCCCAGCATTTT
many	NA	TRBJ2-2	TRBV20-1	CSATGVGNTGELFF	TGCAGTGCTACAGGGGTAGGGAACACCGGGGAGCTGTTTTTT
NA	NA	TRBJ1-5	TRBV7-9	CASSLTSGGRQETQHF	TGTGCCAGCAGCTTGACGAGCGGGGGTCGGCAAGAGACCCAGCATTTT
many	NA	TRBJ1-1	TRBV11-2	CASSLGQEATEAFF	TGTGCCAGCAGCTTAGGACAGGAGGCGACTGAAGCTTTCTTT
NA	NA	TRBJ2-2	TRBV9	CASSARDRPGTGELFF	TGTGCCAGCAGCGCCCGGGATCGTCCGGGCACCGGGGAGCTGTTTTTT
NA	TRBD2	TRBJ2-7	TRBV20-1	CSAPLQREPYEQYF	TGCAGTGCCCCCCTTCAGCGGGAGCCCTACGAGCAGTACTTC
few	TRBD2	TRBJ2-7	TRBV27	CASSSGTSQKQYF	TGTGCCAGCAGCAGTGGGACTAGCCAAAAACAGTACTTC
many	TRBD1	TRBJ1-2	TRBV12-3/TRBV12-4	CATRRQGAHGYTF	TGTGCCACCAGAAGACAGGGGGCGCATGGCTACACCTTC
NA	TRBD1	TRBJ1-5	TRBV10-3	CASKDRGDNQPQHF	TGTGCCAGCAAGGACAGGGGAGACAATCAGCCCCAGCATTTT
NA	TRBD1	TRBJ2-7	TRBV2	CASRVGQGYEQYF	TGTGCCAGCAGGGTGGGACAGGGCTACGAGCAGTACTTC
many	NA	TRBJ1-2	TRBV12-3/TRBV12-4	CASRTGWVSGYTF	TGTGCCAGCAGGACAGGATGGGTCTCGGGCTACACCTTC
NA	NA	TRBJ2-7	TRBV10-3	CAISERQYYEQYF	TGTGCCATCAGTGAGAGACAGTACTACGAGCAGTACTTC
many	TRBD1	TRBJ1-4	TRBV14	CASSQVAGGEVEKLFF	TGTGCCAGCAGCCAAGTAGCAGGGGGTGAAGTTGAAAAACTGTTTTTT
NA	TRBD2	TRBJ2-7	TRBV10-3	CATSGGTLRDEQYF	TGTGCCACCTCGGGAGGGACTTTGAGGGACGAGCAGTACTTC
few	TRBD2	TRBJ2-7	TRBV11-3	CASSQGLAGRYEQYF	TGTGCCAGCAGCCAAGGGCTAGCGGGAAGGTACGAGCAGTACTTC
few	NA	TRBJ1-1	TRBV9	CASSVEQGAGRGDTEAFF	TGTGCCAGCAGCGTAGAGCAGGGAGCGGGCAGGGGCGACACTGAAGCTTTCTTT
few	TRBD1	TRBJ2-5	TRBV5-1	CASSLAVGQGLETQYF	TGCGCCAGCAGCTTGGCCGTGGGACAGGGGTTGGAGACCCAGTACTTC
many	NA	TRBJ1-2	TRBV12-3/TRBV12-4	CASSFGINYGYTF	TGTGCCAGCAGCTTCGGGATCAACTATGGCTACACCTTC
few	NA	TRBJ2-6	TRBV6-4	CAARRGAGANVLTF	TGTGCCGCTCGACGAGGGGCGGGGGCCAACGTCCTGACTTTC